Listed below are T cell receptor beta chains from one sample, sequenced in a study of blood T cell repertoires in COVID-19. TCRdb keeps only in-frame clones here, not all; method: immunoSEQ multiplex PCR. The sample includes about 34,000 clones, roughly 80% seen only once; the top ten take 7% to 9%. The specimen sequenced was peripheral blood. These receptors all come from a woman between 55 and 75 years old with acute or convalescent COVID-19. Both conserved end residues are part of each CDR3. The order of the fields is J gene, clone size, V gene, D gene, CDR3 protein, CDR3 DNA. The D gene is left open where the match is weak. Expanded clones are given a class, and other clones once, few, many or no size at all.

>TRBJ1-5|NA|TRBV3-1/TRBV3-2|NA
CASSQDRGLSQPQHF
TGTGCCAGCAGCCAAGATAGGGGGTTGAGTCAGCCCCAGCATTTT
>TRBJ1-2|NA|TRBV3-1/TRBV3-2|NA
CASSQDSDGYTF
TGTGCCAGCAGCCAAGACAGTGATGGCTACACCTTC
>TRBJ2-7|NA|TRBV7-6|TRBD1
CASSTGQGMYEQYF
TGTGCCAGCAGCACCGGACAGGGAATGTACGAGCAGTACTTC
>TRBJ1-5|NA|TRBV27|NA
CASSPGSYSNQPQHF
TGTGCCAGCAGCCCAGGGTCTTATAGCAATCAGCCCCAGCATTTT
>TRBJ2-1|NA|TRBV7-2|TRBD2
CASSLASGVYNEQFF
TGTGCCAGCAGCTTAGCTAGCGGGGTCTACAATGAGCAGTTCTTC
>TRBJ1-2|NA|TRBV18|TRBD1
CASSISISGTGSYGYTF
TGTGCCAGCTCCATCTCGATAAGTGGGACAGGGAGCTATGGCTACACCTTC
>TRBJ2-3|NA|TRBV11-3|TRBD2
CASSLSGGGGTTDTQYF
TGTGCCAGCAGCTTAAGTGGCGGCGGGGGAACCACAGATACGCAGTATTTT
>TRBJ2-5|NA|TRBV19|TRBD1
CASRDRRETQYF
TGTGCCAGCCGGGACAGGAGAGAGACCCAGTACTTC
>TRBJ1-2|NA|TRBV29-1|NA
CSVEETATHGYTF
TGCAGCGTTGAAGAGACAGCCACCCATGGCTACACCTTC
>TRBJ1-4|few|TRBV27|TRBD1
CASRTGAEKLFF
TGTGCCAGTAGGACAGGGGCTGAAAAACTGTTTTTT
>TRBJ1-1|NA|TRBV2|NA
CASSKTTGMNTEAFF
TGTGCCAGCAGCAAAACGACAGGAATGAACACTGAAGCTTTCTTT
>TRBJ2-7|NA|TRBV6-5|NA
CASSPGQSYEQYF
TGTGCCAGCAGTCCGGGACAATCCTACGAGCAGTACTTC
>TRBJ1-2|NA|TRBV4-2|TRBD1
CASSQMDRGRNYGYTF
TGTGCCAGCAGCCAGATGGACAGGGGGCGTAACTATGGCTACACCTTC
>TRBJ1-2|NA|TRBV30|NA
CAWNSWGQGDYGYTF
TGTGCCTGGAACTCCTGGGGGCAGGGCGACTATGGCTACACCTTC
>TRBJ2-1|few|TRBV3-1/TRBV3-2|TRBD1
CASSPSGTAYNEQFF
TGTGCCAGCAGTCCTTCCGGGACAGCATACAATGAGCAGTTCTTC
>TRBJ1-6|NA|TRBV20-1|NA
CSASTPGEGPNSPLHF
TGCAGTGCTAGTACCCCCGGGGAGGGCCCAAATTCACCCCTCCACTTT
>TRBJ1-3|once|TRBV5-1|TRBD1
CASSDRTGLSGNTIYF
TGCGCCAGCAGCGATCGGACAGGCTTGTCTGGAAACACCATATATTTT